These 6 T cell receptor beta chains were all obtained from the same sample, sequenced in a study of cytomegalovirus exposure and HLA in healthy donors. In the PCR, 60 Vbeta and 13 Jbeta primers were used. The protocol was immunoSEQ multiplex PCR, while the TCRdb copy is restricted to in-frame clones and leaves out a portion. The sample lists 100,000 to 150,000 clones, approximately 80% occurring once. The specimen sequenced was PBMCs. Every receptor here comes from a woman aged 18-29 years in good health and CMV-seropositive.

The chain uses TRBV5-1 and TRBJ1-1; 7 bases are a match to TRBD1. Losses at the gene ends were 0 bases for V and 4 bases for J; bases not matched to a gene: 9. Germline CDR1 is SGHRS and CDR2 is YFSETQ. The CDR3 has 16 amino acids. The CDR3, as DNA: TGCGCCAGCAGCTTGGCCGCGCCAGGGGGGCGCACTGAAGCTTTCTTT. Translated: CASSLAAPGGRTEAFF.

The chain links TRBV4-1 to TRBJ2-2; the match to TRBD1 covers 9 bases. Germline CDR1 and CDR2: MGHRA and YSYEKL. V dropped 4 bases and J dropped 5; count of bases not matched to a gene: 5. The CDR3 runs 15 residues. The CDR3 DNA follows: TGCGCCAGCAGCCGACGGACAGGGGTTACCGGGGAGCTGTTTTTT. This gives the protein CASSRRTGVTGELFF.

This clone has only a few counts. This chain connects TRBV4-1 to TRBJ2-5, with a weak D call TRBD1 (5 bases). This CDR3 contains 14 residues. Trimming took off 1 base at V and 3 bases at J, with 9 bases between the two ends. Germline V gene lookup returns CDR1 MGHRA and CDR2 YSYEKL. The CDR3 protein is CASSQAQGEETQYF. DNA for the CDR3: TGCGCCAGCAGCCAAGCTCAAGGGGAAGAGACCCAGTACTTC.

The chain is built from TRBV4-1 and TRBJ2-1, with TRBD2 matching over 8 bases. This CDR3 comprises 16 residues. V was pared by 4 bases and J by 5 bases, with 10 bases of the junction left unmatched. Germline V gives CDR1 MGHRA, CDR2 YSYEKL. CDR3 amino acids: CASSPRAGGEDNEQFF. The CDR3, as DNA: TGCGCCAGCAGCCCCCGGGCGGGGGGCGAGGACAATGAGCAGTTCTTC.

J is TRBJ2-4 and V is TRBV27; 10 positions match TRBD2. The germline gives CDR1 MNHEY, CDR2 SMNVEV (reference sequence). The V gene end was trimmed by 2 bases and the J gene end by 4 bases; junction bases not matched to a gene: 2. CDR3 length: 15 residues. CDR3 coding DNA: TGTGCCAGCAGTTTAATTAGCGGGGGGAAAAACATTCAGTACTTC. It specifies CASSLISGGKNIQYF.

The CDR3 nucleotides are TGTGCCAGCAGCTCCGGACTGACCGGGGAGCTGTTTTTT. It yields the protein CASSSGLTGELFF. The rearrangement links TRBV7-2 to TRBJ2-2, with D maybe TRBD2 (5 bases). In germline, CDR1 is SGHTA, CDR2 FQGNSA. This CDR3 has 13 residues. Between the trimmed V and J ends, which lost 4 bases and 5 bases, there was a span of 8 bases.